This T cell receptor beta chain originates from a study of T cells in Graves' hyperthyroidism and ophthalmopathy (dated by TCRdb to between 2019 and 2020). In terms of the full investigation: Peripheral blood was collected at initial diagnosis, before any treatment. The 75 to 100 discovery patients were divided at random into training and test sets in a 7:3 ratio. Thyroid tissue and blood T-cell repertoires from over 5 Graves' hyperthyroidism patients were also compared in the study. Following sampling, methimazole starting at 30 mg daily was given to hyperthyroidism patients, and high-dose intravenous methylprednisolone was given to ophthalmopathy patients. To identify distinguishing TCR V-J signatures, a discovery cohort of around 100 patients was used, comprising some 43 with Graves' ophthalmopathy and 57 with stable Graves' hyperthyroidism. Whether ophthalmopathy could be predicted prospectively was tested in an independent validation cohort made up of roughly 19 hyperthyroidism patients plus 17 patients who later progressed to ophthalmopathy. According to the paper, TCR Vbeta CDR3 sequencing was carried out on around 140 peripheral blood samples, which came from 40 to 45 ophthalmopathy, around 74 hyperthyroidism and roughly 17 progressor patients.

Including cysteine and phenylalanine, the CDR3 has 12 amino acids. The entry retains the CDR3 DNA only, 36 bases that are in frame from base 1. For CDR1 and CDR2, the germline V gene lists MNHEY and SVGEGT. For this chain, trimming is 6 bases at the V end and 15 bases at the J end, and the number of junction bases without a gene match is 9. In regard to this clonotype: The specificity of this receptor is unknown. Base quality data are lacking; no much larger clone is found one base away.

The paper as a whole reports these results and caveats: In validation, progression to ophthalmopathy was predicted by the model with about 70% sensitivity and just over 72% specificity, a median of around 6.5 months before onset. Sample size was not statistically predetermined, and investigators were not blinded to group allocation. Most expanded thyroid clonotypes (frequency above 0.001) were also detected in blood, suggesting blood repertoires may reflect thyroid immune responses. Ophthalmopathy was separated from stable hyperthyroidism by a 13 V-J signature model, with just over 85% sensitivity and roughly 84% specificity obtained in cross-validation and 80%/75% obtained in testing.

A patient counted as having stable Graves' hyperthyroidism if no progression to ophthalmopathy occurred over 18 months of follow-up. The hyperthyroidism patients were between 18 and 65 years old and newly diagnosed, with a disease duration of less than 2 months. Exclusion was applied to patients with uncontrolled infections, other autoimmune diseases, pregnancy or lactation. Clinical symptoms, serum thyroxine and TRAb, thyroid ultrasound, and orbital computed tomography formed the basis for the diagnoses. Ficoll-Paque density gradient centrifugation was used to isolate PBMCs from around 10 ml of fresh peripheral blood. Total RNA was extracted using Trizol reagent, and RNA quality was assessed on an Agilent 2100 Bioanalyzer. TCR beta CDR3 regions were amplified from RNA transcripts. The TCR CDR3 was subjected to a first round of RT-PCR using the HTBI primer set and the Qiagen OneStep RT-PCR kit. A second multiplex PCR round built the libraries, followed by size selection and purification. Paired-end sequencing of the libraries was performed with 100 bp reads on an Illumina HiSeq2000. In the authors' own workflow: Raw data were processed with SOAPnuke, discarding reads with adapters, uncalled bases, mean Phred below 15, or no exact constant-primer or identifier match. High-quality paired reads were merged using COPE v1.2.5, and each unique nucleotide sequence was defined as a clonotype. MiTCR v1.1 was used to align the clonotypes against IMGT TRBV, TRBD and TRBJ reference segments. Analysis was restricted to V-J combinations with a frequency above 0.0001, which covered 98% to 99.2% of repertoires. A TCS score was defined as the ratio of F50 (clonal expansion) to E x V (chaos), with BLOSUM62-based TCRdist applied between CDR3 peptides within each V-J. Welch's t-statistics and random forest reduced roughly 530 V-J features to 13, which were used in a naive Bayes classifier (R e1071). TCRdb reanalyzed the raw reads on its own, using fastp at Q25 for trimming and MiXCR for clone calling, and kept in-frame beta chains. Entries that share a CDR3 protein sequence are merged under the most common genes and DNA. The V and J calls come from TCRdb's annotation, not from the publication. This sample lists approximately 630,000 distinct CDR3 sequences; 15% to 20% were detected once. The ten largest make up 3% to 4% of the sample.

This receptor was identified in a woman aged 25 to 39 with Graves' hyperthyroidism. The sample was blood. The rearrangement joined TRBV6-2 or TRBV6-3 to TRBJ2-1, with 9 junctional bases fitting TRBD2. CDR3 protein: CASSPGTSSSFF. The DNA reads as follows: TGTGCCAGCAGCCCCGGGACTAGCTCGTCGTTCTTC.